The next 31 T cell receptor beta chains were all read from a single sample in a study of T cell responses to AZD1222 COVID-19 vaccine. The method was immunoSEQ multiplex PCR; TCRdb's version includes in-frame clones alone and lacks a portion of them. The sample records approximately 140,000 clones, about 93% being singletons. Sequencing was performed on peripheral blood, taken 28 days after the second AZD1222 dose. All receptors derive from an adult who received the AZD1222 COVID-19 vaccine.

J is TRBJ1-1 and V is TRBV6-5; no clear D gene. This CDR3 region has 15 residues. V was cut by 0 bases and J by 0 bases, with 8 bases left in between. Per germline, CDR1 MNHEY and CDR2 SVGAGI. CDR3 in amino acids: CASSYSLNLNTEAFF. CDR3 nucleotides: TGTGCCAGCAGTTACTCTCTGAACCTGAACACTGAAGCTTTCTTT.

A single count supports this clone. DNA for the CDR3: TGTGCCAGCAGCTTAGCGCGACAGAATGAGCAGTTCTTC. Protein product: CASSLARQNEQFF. V is TRBV11-2 and J is TRBJ2-1; perhaps TRBD1 as D (5 bases). V was pared by 1 base and J by 7 bases, with 8 bases between. This CDR3 has 13 residues. Germline CDR1 and CDR2: SGHAT and FQNNGV.

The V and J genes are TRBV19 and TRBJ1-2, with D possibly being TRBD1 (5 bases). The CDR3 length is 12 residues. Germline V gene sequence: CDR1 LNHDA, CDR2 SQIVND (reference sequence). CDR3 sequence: CASYQGNARYTF. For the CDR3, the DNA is TGTGCGAGTTACCAGGGCAACGCTCGCTACACCTTC.

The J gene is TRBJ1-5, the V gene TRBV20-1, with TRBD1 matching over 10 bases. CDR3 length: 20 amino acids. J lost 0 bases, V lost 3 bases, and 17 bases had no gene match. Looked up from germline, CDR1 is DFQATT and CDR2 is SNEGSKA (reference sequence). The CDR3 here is CSASPGVGTGASPSNQPQHF. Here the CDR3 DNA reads TGCAGTGCTAGTCCTGGCGTGGGGACAGGGGCTAGTCCTAGCAATCAGCCCCAGCATTTT.

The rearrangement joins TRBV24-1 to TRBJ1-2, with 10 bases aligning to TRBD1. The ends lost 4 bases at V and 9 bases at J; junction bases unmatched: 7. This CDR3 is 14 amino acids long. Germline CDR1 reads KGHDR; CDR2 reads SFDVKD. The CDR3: CATSDPGTGESYTF. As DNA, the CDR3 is TGTGCCACCAGTGACCCCGGGACAGGGGAAAGCTACACCTTC.

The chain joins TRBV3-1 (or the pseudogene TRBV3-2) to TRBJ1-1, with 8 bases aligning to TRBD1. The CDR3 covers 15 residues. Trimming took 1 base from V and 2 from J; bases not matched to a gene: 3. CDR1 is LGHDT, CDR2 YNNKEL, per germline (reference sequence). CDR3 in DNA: TGTGCCAGCAGCCAAGGGACAGGGTCTAACACTGAAGCTTTCTTT. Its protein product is CASSQGTGSNTEAFF.

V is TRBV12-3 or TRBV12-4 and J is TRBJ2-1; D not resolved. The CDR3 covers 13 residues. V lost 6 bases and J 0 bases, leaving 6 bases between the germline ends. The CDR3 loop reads CASRESSYNEQFF. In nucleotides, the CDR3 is TGTGCCAGCAGAGAGAGCTCCTACAATGAGCAGTTCTTC.

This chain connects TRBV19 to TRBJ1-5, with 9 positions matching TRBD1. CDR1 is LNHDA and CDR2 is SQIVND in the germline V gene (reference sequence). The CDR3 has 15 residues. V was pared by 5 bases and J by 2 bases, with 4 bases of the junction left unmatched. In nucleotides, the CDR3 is TGTGCCAGTAGTTTCCGGGACAGGGGCAATCAGCCCCAGCATTTT. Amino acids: CASSFRDRGNQPQHF.

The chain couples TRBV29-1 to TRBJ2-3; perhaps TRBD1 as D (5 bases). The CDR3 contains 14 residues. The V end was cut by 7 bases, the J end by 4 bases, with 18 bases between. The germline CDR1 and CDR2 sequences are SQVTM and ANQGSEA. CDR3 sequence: CSANRQSTADTQYF. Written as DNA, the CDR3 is TGCAGCGCCAATAGACAGTCAACAGCAGATACGCAGTATTTT.

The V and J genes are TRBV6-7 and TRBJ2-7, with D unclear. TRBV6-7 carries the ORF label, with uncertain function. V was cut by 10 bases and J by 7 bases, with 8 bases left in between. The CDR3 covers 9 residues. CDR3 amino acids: CATHWEQYF. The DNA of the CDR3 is TGTGCCACACATTGGGAGCAGTACTTC.

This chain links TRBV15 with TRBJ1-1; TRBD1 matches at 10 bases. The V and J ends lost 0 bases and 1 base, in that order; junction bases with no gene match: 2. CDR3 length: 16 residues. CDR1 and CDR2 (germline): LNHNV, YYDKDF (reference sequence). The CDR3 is CATSRERDRGNTEAFF. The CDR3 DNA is TGTGCCACCAGCAGAGAACGGGACAGGGGGAACACTGAAGCTTTCTTT.

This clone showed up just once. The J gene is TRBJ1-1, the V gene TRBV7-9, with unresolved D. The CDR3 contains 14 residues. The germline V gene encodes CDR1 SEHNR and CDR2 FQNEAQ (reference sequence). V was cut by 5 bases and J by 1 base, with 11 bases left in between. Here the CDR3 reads CASSAEWGNTEAFF. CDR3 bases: TGTGCCAGCAGCGCCGAGTGGGGGAACACTGAAGCTTTCTTT.

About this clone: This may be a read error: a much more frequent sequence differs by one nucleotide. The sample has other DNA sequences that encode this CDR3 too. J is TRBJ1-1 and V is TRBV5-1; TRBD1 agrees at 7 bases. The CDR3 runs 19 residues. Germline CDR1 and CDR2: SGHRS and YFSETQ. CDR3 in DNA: TGCGCTAGCCACCTTTTGGGGGTAGGGACAGACATCATGAACACTGAAGCTTTCTTT. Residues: CASHLLGVGTDIMNTEAFF.

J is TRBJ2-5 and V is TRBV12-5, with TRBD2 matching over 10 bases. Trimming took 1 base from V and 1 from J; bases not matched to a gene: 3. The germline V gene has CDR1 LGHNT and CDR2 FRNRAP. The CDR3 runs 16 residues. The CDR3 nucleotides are TGTGCTAGTGGTTTGGGGACTAGCGGACTCCAAGAGACCCAGTACTTC. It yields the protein CASGLGTSGLQETQYF.

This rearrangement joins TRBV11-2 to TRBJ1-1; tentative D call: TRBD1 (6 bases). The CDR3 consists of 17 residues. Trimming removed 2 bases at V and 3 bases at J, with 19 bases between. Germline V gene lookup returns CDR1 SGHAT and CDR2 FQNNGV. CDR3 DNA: TGTGCCAGCAGCTTAAAGGACAGCCCCGCTTGGGACACTGAAGCTTTCTTT. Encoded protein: CASSLKDSPAWDTEAFF.

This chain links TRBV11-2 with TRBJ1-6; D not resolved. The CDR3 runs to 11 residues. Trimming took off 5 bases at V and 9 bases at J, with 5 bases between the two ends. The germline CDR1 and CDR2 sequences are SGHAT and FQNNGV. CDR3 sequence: CASSAGSPLHF. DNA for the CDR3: TGTGCCAGCAGCGCCGGTTCACCCCTCCACTTT.

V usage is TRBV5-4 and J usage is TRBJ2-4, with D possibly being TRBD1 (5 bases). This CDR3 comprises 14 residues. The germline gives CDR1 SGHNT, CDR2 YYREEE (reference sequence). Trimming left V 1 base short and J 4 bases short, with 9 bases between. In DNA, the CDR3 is TGTGCCAGCAGCTTGCAGGGTGCTAAAAACATTCAGTACTTC. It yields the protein CASSLQGAKNIQYF.

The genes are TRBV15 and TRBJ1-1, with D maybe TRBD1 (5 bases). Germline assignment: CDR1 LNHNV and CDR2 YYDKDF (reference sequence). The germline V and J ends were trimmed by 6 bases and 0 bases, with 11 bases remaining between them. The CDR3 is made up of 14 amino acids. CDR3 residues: CATSPGQMNTEAFF. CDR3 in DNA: TGTGCCACCAGTCCGGGGCAGATGAACACTGAAGCTTTCTTT. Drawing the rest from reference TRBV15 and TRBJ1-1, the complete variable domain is DAMVIQNPRYQVTQFGKPVTLSCSQTLNHNVMYWYQQKSSQAPKLLFHYYDKDFNNEADTPDNFQSRRPNTSFCFLDIRSPGLGDTAMYLCATSPGQMNTEAFFGQGTRLTVV.

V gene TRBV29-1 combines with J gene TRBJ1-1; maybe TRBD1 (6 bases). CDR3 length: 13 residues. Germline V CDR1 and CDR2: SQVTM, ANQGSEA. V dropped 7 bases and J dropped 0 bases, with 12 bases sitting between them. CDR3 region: CSAPGHLNTEAFF. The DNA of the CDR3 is TGCAGCGCACCGGGACACTTGAACACTGAAGCTTTCTTT.

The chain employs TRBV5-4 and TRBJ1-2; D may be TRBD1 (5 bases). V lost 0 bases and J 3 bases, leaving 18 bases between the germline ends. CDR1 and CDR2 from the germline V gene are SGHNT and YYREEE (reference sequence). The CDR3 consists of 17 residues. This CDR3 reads CASSLGGGAKGDYGYTF. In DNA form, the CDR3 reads TGTGCCAGCAGCTTGGGGGGAGGGGCTAAAGGGGACTATGGCTACACCTTC.

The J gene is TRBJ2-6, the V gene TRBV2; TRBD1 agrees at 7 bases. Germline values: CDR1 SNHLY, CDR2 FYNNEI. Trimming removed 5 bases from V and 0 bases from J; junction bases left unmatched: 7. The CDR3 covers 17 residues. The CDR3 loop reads CASSFRDRRSGANVLTF. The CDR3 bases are TGTGCCAGCAGTTTCCGGGACAGACGCTCTGGGGCCAACGTCCTGACTTTC.

The CDR3 here is CASSRQAGSPLHF. The CDR3 DNA is TGTGCCAGCAGTCGACAGGCCGGTTCACCCCTCCACTTT. This chain links TRBV2 with TRBJ1-6; tentative D call: TRBD1 (6 bases). Deletions cut 5 bases from V and 9 bases from J, with 11 bases between. This CDR3 region has 13 residues. Looked up from germline, CDR1 is SNHLY and CDR2 is FYNNEI.

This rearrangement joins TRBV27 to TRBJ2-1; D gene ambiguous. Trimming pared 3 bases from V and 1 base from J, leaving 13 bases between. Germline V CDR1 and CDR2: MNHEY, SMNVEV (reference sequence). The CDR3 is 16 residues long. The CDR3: CASSLSVIGSYNEQFF. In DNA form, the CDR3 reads TGTGCCAGCAGTTTGTCTGTAATTGGGTCCTACAATGAGCAGTTCTTC.

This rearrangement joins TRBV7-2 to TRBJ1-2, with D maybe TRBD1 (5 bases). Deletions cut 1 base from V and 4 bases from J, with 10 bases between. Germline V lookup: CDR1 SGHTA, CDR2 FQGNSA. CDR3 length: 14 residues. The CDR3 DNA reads TGTGCCAGCAGCTTAGATGCAGGGAGCTATGGCTACACCTTC. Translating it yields CASSLDAGSYGYTF.

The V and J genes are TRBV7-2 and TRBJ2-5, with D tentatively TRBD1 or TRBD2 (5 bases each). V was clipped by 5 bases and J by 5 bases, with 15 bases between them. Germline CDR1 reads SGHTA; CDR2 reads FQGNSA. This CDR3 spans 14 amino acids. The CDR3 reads CASSLGTGRETQYF. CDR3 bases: TGTGCCAGCAGCCTAGGGACCGGCAGGGAGACCCAGTACTTC.

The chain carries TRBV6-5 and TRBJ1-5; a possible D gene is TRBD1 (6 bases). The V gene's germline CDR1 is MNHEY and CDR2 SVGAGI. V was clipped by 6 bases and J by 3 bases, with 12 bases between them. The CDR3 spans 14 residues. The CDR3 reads CASSPGGANQPQHF. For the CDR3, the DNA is TGTGCCAGCAGCCCGGGGGGGGCCAATCAGCCCCAGCATTTT.

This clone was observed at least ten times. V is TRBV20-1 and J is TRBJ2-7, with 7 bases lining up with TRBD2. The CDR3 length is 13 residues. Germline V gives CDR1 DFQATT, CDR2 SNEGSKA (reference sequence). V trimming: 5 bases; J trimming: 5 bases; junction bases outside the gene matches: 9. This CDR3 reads CSARVRGSNEQYF. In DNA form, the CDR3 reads TGCAGTGCTCGTGTCCGCGGGAGCAACGAGCAGTACTTC.

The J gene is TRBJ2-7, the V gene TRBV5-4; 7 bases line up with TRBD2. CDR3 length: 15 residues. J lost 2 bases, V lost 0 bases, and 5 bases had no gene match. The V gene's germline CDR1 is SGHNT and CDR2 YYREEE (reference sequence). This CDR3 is CASSLGLGRAYEQYF. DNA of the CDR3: TGTGCCAGCAGCTTGGGGCTGGGGAGGGCCTACGAGCAGTACTTC.

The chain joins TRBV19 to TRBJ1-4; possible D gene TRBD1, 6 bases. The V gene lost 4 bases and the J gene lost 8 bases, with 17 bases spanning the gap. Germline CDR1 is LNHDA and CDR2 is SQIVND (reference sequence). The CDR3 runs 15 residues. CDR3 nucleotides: TGTGCCAGTAGTAGTTCGGCAGGGGCGGGGGAAAAACTGTTTTTT. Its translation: CASSSSAGAGEKLFF.

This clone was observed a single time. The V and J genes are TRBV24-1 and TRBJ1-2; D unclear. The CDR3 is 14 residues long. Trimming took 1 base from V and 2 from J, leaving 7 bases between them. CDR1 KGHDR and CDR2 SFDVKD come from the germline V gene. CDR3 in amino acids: CATSDLSGNYGYTF. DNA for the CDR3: TGTGCCACCAGTGATTTAAGCGGGAACTATGGCTACACCTTC.

CDR3 sequence (DNA): TGTGCCAGCAGCTTAGAGTGGGTGGGGGAGTCCACCGGGGAGCTGTTTTTT. Translated: CASSLEWVGESTGELFF. The chain joins TRBV7-6 to TRBJ2-2; perhaps D is TRBD1 or TRBD2 (5 bases each). The CDR3 is 17 amino acids. Germline-derived CDR1 and CDR2 are SGHVS and FNYEAQ. V was clipped by 1 base and J by 4 bases, with 16 bases between them.